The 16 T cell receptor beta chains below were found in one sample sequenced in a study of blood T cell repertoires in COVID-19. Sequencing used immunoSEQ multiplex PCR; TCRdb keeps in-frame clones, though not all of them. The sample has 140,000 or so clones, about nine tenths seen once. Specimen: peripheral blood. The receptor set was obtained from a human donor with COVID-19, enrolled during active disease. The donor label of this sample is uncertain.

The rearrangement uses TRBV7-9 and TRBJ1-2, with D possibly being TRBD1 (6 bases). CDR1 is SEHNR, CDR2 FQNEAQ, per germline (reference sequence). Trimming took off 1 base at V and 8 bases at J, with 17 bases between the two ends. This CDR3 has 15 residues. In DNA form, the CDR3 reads TGTGCCAGCAGCTTAGACCTTTCGGCAGGGGAGGGCTACACCTTC. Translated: CASSLDLSAGEGYTF.

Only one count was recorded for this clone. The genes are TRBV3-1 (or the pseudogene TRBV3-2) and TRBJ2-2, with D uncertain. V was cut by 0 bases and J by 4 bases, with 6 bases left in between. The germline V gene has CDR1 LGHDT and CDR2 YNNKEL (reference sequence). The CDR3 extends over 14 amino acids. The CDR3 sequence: CASSQDHGTGELFF. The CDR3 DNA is TGTGCCAGCAGCCAAGATCACGGCACCGGGGAGCTGTTTTTT.

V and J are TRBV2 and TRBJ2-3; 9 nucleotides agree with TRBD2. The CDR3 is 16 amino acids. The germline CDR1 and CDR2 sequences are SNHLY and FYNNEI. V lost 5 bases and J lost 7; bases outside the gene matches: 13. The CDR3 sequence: CASSIVAGAIGNTQYF. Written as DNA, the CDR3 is TGTGCCAGCAGTATCGTAGCGGGGGCCATCGGGAATACGCAGTATTTT.

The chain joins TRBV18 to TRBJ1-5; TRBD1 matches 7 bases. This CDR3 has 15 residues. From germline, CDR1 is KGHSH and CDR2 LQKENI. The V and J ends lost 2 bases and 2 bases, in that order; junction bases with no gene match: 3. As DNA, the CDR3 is TGTGCCAGCTCACCAAGGGGGCCGGGCAATCAGCCCCAGCATTTT. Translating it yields CASSPRGPGNQPQHF.

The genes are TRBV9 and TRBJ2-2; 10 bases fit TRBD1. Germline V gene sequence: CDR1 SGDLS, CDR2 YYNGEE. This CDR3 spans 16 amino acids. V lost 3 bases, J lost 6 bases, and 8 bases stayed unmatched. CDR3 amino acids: CASSGPGTGVAGELFF. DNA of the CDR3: TGTGCCAGCAGCGGCCCCGGGACAGGGGTCGCCGGGGAGCTGTTTTTT.

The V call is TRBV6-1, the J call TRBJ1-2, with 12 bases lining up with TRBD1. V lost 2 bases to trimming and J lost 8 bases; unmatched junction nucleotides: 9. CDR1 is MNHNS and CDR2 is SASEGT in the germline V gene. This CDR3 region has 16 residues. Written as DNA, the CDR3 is TGTGCCAGCAGTGAATCCGGGACAGGGGGCTTCCGGGGCTACACCTTC. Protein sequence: CASSESGTGGFRGYTF.

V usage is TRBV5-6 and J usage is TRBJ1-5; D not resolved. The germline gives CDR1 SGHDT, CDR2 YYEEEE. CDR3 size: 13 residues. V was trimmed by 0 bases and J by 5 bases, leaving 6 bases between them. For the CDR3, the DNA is TGTGCCAGCAGCTTGGCCCCCGATCAGCCCCAGCATTTT. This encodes CASSLAPDQPQHF.

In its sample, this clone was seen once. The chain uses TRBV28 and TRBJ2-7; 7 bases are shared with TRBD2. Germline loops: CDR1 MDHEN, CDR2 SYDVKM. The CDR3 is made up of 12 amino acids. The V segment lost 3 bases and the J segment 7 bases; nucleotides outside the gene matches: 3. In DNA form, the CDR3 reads TGTGCCAGCAGTTTGGGGGGGGGAGAGCAGTACTTC. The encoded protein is CASSLGGGEQYF.

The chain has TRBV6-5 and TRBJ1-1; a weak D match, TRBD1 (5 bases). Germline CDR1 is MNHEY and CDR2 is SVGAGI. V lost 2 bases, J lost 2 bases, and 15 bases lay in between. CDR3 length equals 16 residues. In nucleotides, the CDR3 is TGTGCCAGCAGTTACGATCGGTGGCAGGGCAACACTGAAGCTTTCTTT. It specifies CASSYDRWQGNTEAFF.

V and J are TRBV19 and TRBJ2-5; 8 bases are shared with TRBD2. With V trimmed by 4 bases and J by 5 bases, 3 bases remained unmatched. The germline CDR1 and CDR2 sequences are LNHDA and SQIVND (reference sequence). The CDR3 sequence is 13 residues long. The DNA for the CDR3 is TGTGCCAGTAGTAGGGCTAGCGGGGAGACCCAGTACTTC. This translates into CASSRASGETQYF.

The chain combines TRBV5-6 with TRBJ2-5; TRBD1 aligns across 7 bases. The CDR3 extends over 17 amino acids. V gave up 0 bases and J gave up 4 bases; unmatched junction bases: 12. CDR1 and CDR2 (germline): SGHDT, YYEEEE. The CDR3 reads CASSLGPLTGSGETQYF. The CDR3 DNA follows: TGTGCCAGCAGCTTGGGGCCACTGACAGGGAGTGGAGAGACCCAGTACTTC.

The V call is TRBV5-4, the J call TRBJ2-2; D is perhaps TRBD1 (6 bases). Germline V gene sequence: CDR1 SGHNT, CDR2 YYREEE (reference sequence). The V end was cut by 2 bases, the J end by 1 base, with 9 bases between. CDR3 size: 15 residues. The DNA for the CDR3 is TGTGCCAGCAGCTTCGGACAGATGAACACCGGGGAGCTGTTTTTT. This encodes CASSFGQMNTGELFF.

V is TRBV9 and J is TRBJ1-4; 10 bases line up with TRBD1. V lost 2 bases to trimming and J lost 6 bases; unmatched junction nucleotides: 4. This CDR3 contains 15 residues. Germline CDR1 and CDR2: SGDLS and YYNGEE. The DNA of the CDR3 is TGTGCCAGCAGCGTGGGGACAGGGGAAGATGAAAAACTGTTTTTT. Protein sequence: CASSVGTGEDEKLFF. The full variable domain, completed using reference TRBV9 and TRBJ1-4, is DSGVTQTPKHLITATGQRVTLRCSPRSGDLSVYWYQQSLDQGLQFLIQYYNGEERAKGNILERFSAQQFPDLHSELNLSSLELGDSALYFCASSVGTGEDEKLFFGSGTQLSVL.

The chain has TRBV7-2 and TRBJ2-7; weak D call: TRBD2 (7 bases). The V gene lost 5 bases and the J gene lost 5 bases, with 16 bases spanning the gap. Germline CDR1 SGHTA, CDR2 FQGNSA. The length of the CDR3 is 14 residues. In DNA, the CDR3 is TGTGCCAGCAGCCTCGTTGGGGGGGCTGACGAGCAGTACTTC. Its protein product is CASSLVGGADEQYF.

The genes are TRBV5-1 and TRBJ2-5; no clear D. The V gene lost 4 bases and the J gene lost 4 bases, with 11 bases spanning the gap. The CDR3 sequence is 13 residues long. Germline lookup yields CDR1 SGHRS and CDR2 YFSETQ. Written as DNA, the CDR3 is TGCGCCAGCAGCCTCGATCCGAGAGAGACCCAGTACTTC. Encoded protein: CASSLDPRETQYF.

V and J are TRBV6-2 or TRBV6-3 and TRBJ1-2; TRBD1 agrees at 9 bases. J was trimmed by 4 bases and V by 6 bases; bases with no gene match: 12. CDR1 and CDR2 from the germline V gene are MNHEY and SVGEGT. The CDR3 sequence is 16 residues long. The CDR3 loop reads CASSRLGGTGRYGYTF. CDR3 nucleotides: TGTGCCAGCAGCCGACTCGGGGGGACAGGGCGCTATGGCTACACCTTC.